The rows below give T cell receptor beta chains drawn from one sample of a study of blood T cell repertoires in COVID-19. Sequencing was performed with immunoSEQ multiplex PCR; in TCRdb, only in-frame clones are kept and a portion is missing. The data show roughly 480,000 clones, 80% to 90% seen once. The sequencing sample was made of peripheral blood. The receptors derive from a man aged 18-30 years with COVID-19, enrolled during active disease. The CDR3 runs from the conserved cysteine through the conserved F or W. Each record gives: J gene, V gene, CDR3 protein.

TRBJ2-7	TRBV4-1	CASSHLPGQTYEQYF
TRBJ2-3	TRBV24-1	CATSDLRGTSSTDTQYF
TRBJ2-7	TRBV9	CASSVTSSGAEQYF
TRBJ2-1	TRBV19	CASSIRFGGVIEQFF
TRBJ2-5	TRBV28	CASSFGGGEETQYF
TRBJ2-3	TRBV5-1	CASSGSGRGGTDTQYF
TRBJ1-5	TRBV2	CASSTGLGAGNQPQHF
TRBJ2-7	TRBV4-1	CASSHPLAGGVHEQYF
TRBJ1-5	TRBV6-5	CASSFTGVGQPQHF
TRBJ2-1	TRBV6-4	CASSDLKRGVGEQFF
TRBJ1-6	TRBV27	CASSLRTDNSPLHF
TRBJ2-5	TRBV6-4	CASLRQGVLQETQYF
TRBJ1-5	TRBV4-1	CASSPSGGTAFQEPQHF
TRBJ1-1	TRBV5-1	CASSLIEGHRRTEAFF
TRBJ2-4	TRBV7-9	CASSPPNRIQNIQYF
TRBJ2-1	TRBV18	CASSFSQGDEQFF
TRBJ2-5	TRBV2	CVARGTSAQETQYF
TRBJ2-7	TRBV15	CATSRDFLAVEEQYF
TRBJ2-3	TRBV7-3	CASSLGVGSTDTQYF
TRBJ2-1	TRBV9	CASSVGPSGRNEQFF
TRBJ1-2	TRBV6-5	CASGRIGAYGYTF
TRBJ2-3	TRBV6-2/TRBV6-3	CASSYAGEGDTQYF
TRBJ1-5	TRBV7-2	CASSLGGGFNQPQHF
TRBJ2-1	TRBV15	CATSRDQVGVRDEQFF
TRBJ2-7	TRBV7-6	CASSPKGLPLYEQYF
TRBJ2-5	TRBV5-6	CASSVPRGPETQYF
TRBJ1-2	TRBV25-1	CASSPRITGASYGYTF
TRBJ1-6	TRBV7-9	CASSLARGDSPLHF
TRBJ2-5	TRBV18	CASSPIGGQETQYF
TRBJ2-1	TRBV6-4	CASSVLAGGGNEQFF
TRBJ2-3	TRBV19	CASSVRLAGDTQYF
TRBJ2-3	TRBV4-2	CASSQSLLAGGADTQYF
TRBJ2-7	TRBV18	CASSSGQGNSYEQYF
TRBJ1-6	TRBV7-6	CASSLAPTIRGPESLHF
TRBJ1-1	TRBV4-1	CASSHMNTEAFF
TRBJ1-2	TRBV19	CASRDTGDHYGYTF
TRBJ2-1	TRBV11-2	CASSLWRTSGANEQFF
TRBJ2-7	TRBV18	CASSPPSGYFAQYF
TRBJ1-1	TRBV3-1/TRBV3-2	CATMDRGMNTEAFF
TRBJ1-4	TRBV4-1	CASSRRGDGEKLFF
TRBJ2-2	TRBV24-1	CATSDPLGGVSGELFF
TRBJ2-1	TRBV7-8	CASSFSGTEQFF
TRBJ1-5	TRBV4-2	CASSQERGGNQPQHF
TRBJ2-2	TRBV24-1	CATSDLGGSLTGELFF
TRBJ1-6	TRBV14	CASSRGDSSPLHF
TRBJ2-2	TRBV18	CASSPQRDTGELFF
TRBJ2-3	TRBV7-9	CASSIYTDTQYF
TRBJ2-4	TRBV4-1	CASSLGVKNIQYF
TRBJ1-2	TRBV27	CASSDLGDYGYTF
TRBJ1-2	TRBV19	CASSIPSTGKHGYTF
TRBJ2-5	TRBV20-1	CSASDWQQETQYF
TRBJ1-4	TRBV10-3	CAISEAPGQNHNEKLFF
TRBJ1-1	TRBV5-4	CASSVDRPNTEAFF
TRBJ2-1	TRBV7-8	CASSLPGLAGTNEQFF
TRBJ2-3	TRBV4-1	CASSQDGSDTQYF
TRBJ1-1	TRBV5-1	CASSLTGQAGEAFF
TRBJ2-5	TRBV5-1	CASSLGAEPKETQYF